The 5 T cell receptor beta chains reported below all come from one sample, sequenced in a study of T cell responses to AZD1222 COVID-19 vaccine. The repertoire was sequenced with immunoSEQ multiplex PCR; TCRdb's copy has only in-frame clones and lacks some. The table has about 200,000 clones, roughly nine tenths seen once; the top ten hold roughly 3.5%. The material was peripheral blood, obtained 28 days after the second AZD1222 dose. Every receptor here comes from an adult who received the AZD1222 COVID-19 vaccine.

The rearrangement joins TRBV5-1 to TRBJ2-7; perhaps TRBD2 as D (6 bases). V lost 0 bases and J lost 5, with 15 bases in between. This CDR3 has 15 residues. The germline CDR1 and CDR2 sequences are SGHRS and YFSETQ. The CDR3 DNA sequence: TGCGCCAGCAGCTTGGACGGGAGTGTGAGGAACGAGCAGTACTTC. This codes for CASSLDGSVRNEQYF.

This chain connects TRBV10-2 to TRBJ2-3; tentatively, D is TRBD1 (5 bases). Germline-derived CDR1 and CDR2 are WSHSY and SAAADI. The CDR3 contains 14 residues. V gave up 3 bases and J gave up 4 bases, with 11 bases separating them. CDR3 loop: CASSEKGQADTQYF. In nucleotides, the CDR3 is TGCGCCAGCAGTGAAAAGGGGCAGGCAGATACGCAGTATTTT.

The rearrangement uses TRBV6-5 and TRBJ2-7; TRBD2 is a possible D gene (5 bases). The V gene lost 5 bases and the J gene lost 5 bases, with 19 bases spanning the gap. The V gene's germline CDR1 is MNHEY and CDR2 SVGAGI. The CDR3 sequence is 15 residues long. In DNA, the CDR3 is TGTGCCAGCAGTCTTCGTAGCGCGCGGCTTGACGAGCAGTACTTC. Translating it yields CASSLRSARLDEQYF.

V is TRBV18 and J is TRBJ2-7, with unresolved D. The ends were cut back, 6 bases at V and 0 bases at J, with 9 bases in the middle. Germline V gene data show CDR1 as KGHSH and CDR2 as LQKENI. The CDR3 consists of 13 residues. The CDR3, as DNA: TGTGCCAGCTCTGCTCAGGCCTCCTACGAGCAGTACTTC. It encodes CASSAQASYEQYF.

The chain links TRBV5-4 to TRBJ1-2; D is undetermined. In germline, CDR1 is SGHNT, CDR2 YYREEE (reference sequence). CDR3 length: 12 residues. V shed 1 base and J shed 6 bases, with 7 bases lying between them. CDR3 loop: CASSLIGDGYTF. The CDR3 DNA reads as TGTGCCAGCAGCTTGATCGGGGATGGCTACACCTTC.